The clone carrying this T cell receptor beta chain was picked up many times. What it binds is not known. Graves' hyperthyroidism showing no ophthalmopathy progression within 18 months was considered stable. Pregnant or lactating patients were excluded, as were those with uncontrolled infection or other autoimmune disease. PBMCs were obtained from approximately 10 ml fresh peripheral blood. The data originate from a study of T cells in Graves' hyperthyroidism and ophthalmopathy. What was amplified from RNA transcripts were TCR beta CDR3 regions. Initially, a first-round RT-PCR of the TCR CDR3 employed the HTBI primer set. TCRdb analysed the multiplex PCR reads with MiXCR anew, one entry per CDR3 protein. The table has some 510,000 distinct CDR3 sequences, about 20% seen once. The V gene's germline CDR1 is PRHDT and CDR2 FYEKMQ (reference sequence). With 5 bases removed from V and 5 bases from J, the gap between germline ends came to 12 bases. This CDR3 contains 13 residues.

Regarding the study as a whole: Most expanded thyroid clonotypes above 0.001 recurred in blood.

Sequenced sample: blood. The receptor's source is a man aged 18 to 29 with Graves' hyperthyroidism. The V gene is TRBV13, the J gene TRBJ2-5; TRBD1 is a possible D gene (6 bases). The CDR3 spells CASSPSGAETQYF. The CDR3 DNA sequence: TGTGCCAGCAGCCCGTCAGGGGCCGAGACCCAGTACTTC.